This T cell receptor (beta chain) was captured in a study of early T cells in non-severe SARS-CoV-2 infection. The CDR3 runs to 17 residues. J lost 6 bases, V lost 0 bases, and 9 bases had no gene match. Germline V lookup: CDR1 LGHDT, CDR2 YNNKEL (reference sequence). From the 5' RACE reads, TCRdb called clonotypes with MiXCR, one entry per CDR3 protein. The sample gives some 88,000 distinct CDR3 sequences, around 16% of which show up once; just over 5% is in the top ten. The specimen was whole blood, collected at baseline. This receptor was obtained from an adult who was a healthcare worker with PCR-confirmed SARS-CoV-2 infection or an uninfected control (not recorded which). The J gene is TRBJ2-1, the V gene TRBV3-1; TRBD2 aligns across 9 bases. The CDR3 loop is CASSQDSAGGPGNEQFF. CDR3 in DNA: TGTGCCAGCAGCCAAGATTCTGCGGGAGGGCCCGGCAATGAGCAGTTCTTC.